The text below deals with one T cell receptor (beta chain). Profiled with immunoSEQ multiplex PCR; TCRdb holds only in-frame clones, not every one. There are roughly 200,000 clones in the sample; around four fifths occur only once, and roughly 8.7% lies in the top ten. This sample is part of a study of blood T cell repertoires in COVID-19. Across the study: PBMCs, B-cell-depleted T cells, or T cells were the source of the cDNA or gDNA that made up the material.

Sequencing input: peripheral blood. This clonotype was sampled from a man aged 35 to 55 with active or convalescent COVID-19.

The CDR3 reads CAWSDRYDQPQHF. In nucleotides, the CDR3 is TGTGCCTGGAGTGACAGGTATGATCAGCCCCAGCATTTT. This rearrangement joins TRBV30 to TRBJ1-5; tentative D call: TRBD1 (5 bases). Germline lookup yields CDR1 GTSNPN and CDR2 SVGIG (reference sequence). The length of the CDR3 is 13 residues. V dropped 1 base and J dropped 5 bases, with 9 bases sitting between them.